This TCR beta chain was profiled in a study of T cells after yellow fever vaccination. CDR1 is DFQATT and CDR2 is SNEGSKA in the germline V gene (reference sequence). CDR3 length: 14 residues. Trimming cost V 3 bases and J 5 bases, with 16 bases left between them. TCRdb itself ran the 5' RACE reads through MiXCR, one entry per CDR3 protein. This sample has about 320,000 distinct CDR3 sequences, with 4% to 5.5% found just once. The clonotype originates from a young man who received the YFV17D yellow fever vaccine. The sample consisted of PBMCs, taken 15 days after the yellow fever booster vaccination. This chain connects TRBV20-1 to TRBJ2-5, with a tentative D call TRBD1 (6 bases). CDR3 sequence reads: CSASPIQGVETQYF. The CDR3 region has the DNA TGCAGTGCTAGCCCTATACAGGGTGTGGAGACCCAGTACTTC.